This TCR beta chain was identified during a study of blood T cell repertoires in COVID-19. Libraries were prepared by immunoSEQ multiplex PCR; TCRdb keeps only in-frame clonotypes and omits some of them. The repertoire has about 520,000 clones, 80% to 90% of them found once; the top ten carry roughly 3.2%. CDR1 and CDR2 (germline): LGHDT, YNNKEL (reference sequence). V lost 1 base to trimming and J lost 9 bases, with 20 bases between them. This CDR3 has 16 amino acids. The rearrangement links TRBV3-1 (or the pseudogene TRBV3-2) to TRBJ2-3, with a possible D match to TRBD2 (5 bases). Sequenced: peripheral blood. The clonotype comes from a human donor in a cohort sampled during active COVID-19. The CDR3 loop reads CASSQGESAGSATQYF. CDR3 bases: TGTGCCAGCAGCCAAGGAGAGTCTGCGGGTTCGGCGACGCAGTATTTT.